This TCR beta chain was sequenced in a study of blood T cells in healthy people across ages. Alongside a J-beta primer mix, a sample-barcoded 5' primer served in a second PCR lasting about 7 to 11 cycles. Using its own MiXCR run on the 5' RACE reads, TCRdb lists one record per CDR3 protein. Altogether more than 500,000 distinct CDR3 sequences are present, about 26% being singletons, with the ten largest covering 3.6%. This clonotype was seen a handful of times. V dropped 6 bases and J dropped 1 base, with 12 bases sitting between them. The CDR3 spans 15 residues. Germline-derived CDR1 and CDR2 are SGHVS and FQNEAQ. These data were also filed under a second study, of T cells of mothers and their children. That study adds: The study recruited a few healthy Caucasian mothers and their six children as donors. Thymic selection molds TCR recombination output in much the same way for related pairs as for unrelated pairs.

The genes are TRBV7-8 and TRBJ2-2; perhaps TRBD2 as D (5 bases). Input material: blood. The source is a boy aged 2 to 9 in good health. The CDR3 reads CASRVGELNTGELFF. CDR3 sequence (DNA): TGTGCCAGCAGGGTCGGGGAGTTGAACACCGGGGAGCTGTTTTTT.